This TCR beta chain originates from a study of HIV-infected patients and healthy controls. Overall study findings and caveats: Treated samples reflected only about three months of therapy, arguably too short to observe immune reconstitution. Healthy control repertoires had roughly threefold more distinct CDR3s than untreated HIV+ repertoires, and higher Shannon diversity.

Germline CDR1 SGDLS, CDR2 YYNGEE. The CDR3 sequence is 14 residues long. Trimming pared 1 base from V and 0 bases from J, leaving 7 bases between. This clonotype is deemed medium-sized. The antigen is not known. Reverse transcription used around 540 ng RNA and constant-region primers for alpha and beta. Alpha and beta chain libraries were made separately by chain-specific third strand synthesis with multiplexing indices. In TCRdb, the 5' RACE reads were re-called with MiXCR into one record per CDR3 protein. Here the sample spans 6,400 or so distinct CDR3 sequences, about 9.7% being singletons. Antiretroviral therapy had run roughly three months, about 14 weeks, before follow-up blood collection. All unsorted peripheral T cells were captured because whole blood was used without fractionation.

The TCR originated in an adult with HIV infection. The sample here was blood, taken during antiretroviral therapy. The chain combines TRBV9 with TRBJ1-1; D is unclear. The CDR3 region has the DNA TGTGCCAGCAGCGTACAGGCCCTGAACACTGAAGCTTTCTTT. The encoded protein is CASSVQALNTEAFF.